The 20 T cell receptor beta chains listed next were all sequenced from one sample in a study of cytomegalovirus exposure and HLA in healthy donors. PCR employed 60 Vbeta and 13 Jbeta primers. Clones were read by immunoSEQ multiplex PCR, and TCRdb kept only the in-frame ones, dropping some. The sample lists 95,000 to 150,000 clones, 15% occurring once. Input material: PBMCs. The source is a woman younger than 35 in good health and CMV-seronegative.

The chain recombines TRBV11-2 with TRBJ2-6; D unclear. Trimming cost V 1 base and J 0 bases, with 4 bases left between them. The germline gives CDR1 SGHAT, CDR2 FQNNGV. The CDR3 totals 15 residues. The CDR3 DNA reads TGTGCCAGCAGCTTAGGGCCCTCTGGGGCCAACGTCCTGACTTTC. Its protein is CASSLGPSGANVLTF.

This clone has just a few counts. V usage is TRBV10-2 and J usage is TRBJ1-4; tentatively, D is TRBD1 (5 bases). Deletions cut 3 bases from V and 2 bases from J, with 16 bases between. The CDR3 sequence is 17 residues long. Germline V gene data show CDR1 as WSHSY and CDR2 as SAAADI. The CDR3 spells CASSEIDSGLTNEKLFF. The CDR3 region has the DNA TGCGCCAGCAGTGAAATCGATTCAGGGCTGACTAATGAAAAACTGTTTTTT.

V and J are TRBV7-9 and TRBJ2-1, with TRBD1 matching over 9 bases. Per germline, CDR1 SEHNR and CDR2 FQNEAQ (reference sequence). CDR3 length: 13 amino acids. The trim removed 7 bases at V and 10 bases at J, leaving 8 bases unmatched. The CDR3 region is CASIEQGAGEQFF. The CDR3 nucleotides are TGTGCCAGCATCGAACAGGGGGCGGGGGAGCAGTTCTTC.

The chain links TRBV7-3 to TRBJ1-1; unclear D gene. The CDR3 totals 13 residues. The V end lost 2 bases, the J end lost 2 bases, and 6 bases lay between the germline ends. The germline CDR1 and CDR2 sequences are SGHTA and FQGTGA. This chain's CDR3 is CASSLGANTEAFF. In nucleotides, the CDR3 is TGTGCCAGCAGCTTAGGAGCAAACACTGAAGCTTTCTTT.

The V gene is TRBV7-2, the J gene TRBJ1-1, with 10 bases aligning to TRBD1. The trim removed 4 bases at V and 5 bases at J, leaving 4 bases unmatched. Germline lookup yields CDR1 SGHTA and CDR2 FQGNSA. This CDR3 is built from 14 residues. Here the CDR3 DNA reads TGTGCCAGCAGCTCCCGACAGGGGGCGACTGAAGCTTTCTTT. The encoded protein is CASSSRQGATEAFF.

V gene TRBV6-5 combines with J gene TRBJ1-1; TRBD1 matches at 8 bases. Unmatched junction bases numbered 4, after V lost 4 bases and J lost 0 bases. This CDR3 has 15 amino acids. Germline V gene data show CDR1 as MNHEY and CDR2 as SVGAGI. CDR3: CASSSPTGVNTEAFF. The DNA for the CDR3 is TGTGCCAGCAGTTCCCCGACAGGGGTGAACACTGAAGCTTTCTTT.

This clone was picked up a small number of times. This rearrangement joins TRBV28 to TRBJ2-1; D call uncertain. The CDR3 totals 15 residues. V gave up 2 bases and J gave up 3 bases, with 11 bases separating them. Germline V CDR1 and CDR2: MDHEN, SYDVKM. The CDR3 protein is CASSLRLEVYNEQFF. DNA of the CDR3: TGTGCCAGCAGTTTAAGGCTAGAAGTCTACAATGAGCAGTTCTTC.

There are a few counts of this clone. This sequence joins TRBV9 and TRBJ2-5; 8 bases fit TRBD2. With 4 bases clipped from V and 3 bases from J, the junction kept 8 bases outside the gene matches. Germline V gives CDR1 SGDLS, CDR2 YYNGEE. This CDR3 has 15 amino acids. CDR3 loop: CASSPSGGLEETQYF. CDR3 bases: TGTGCCAGCAGCCCGAGCGGGGGCCTGGAAGAGACCCAGTACTTC.

This clone was observed a handful of times. The gene calls are TRBV5-1 and TRBJ2-7; 11 positions agree with TRBD1. Trimming removed 0 bases from V and 4 bases from J; junction bases left unmatched: 3. Germline lookup yields CDR1 SGHRS and CDR2 YFSETQ. CDR3 length: 15 residues. CDR3: CASSLAGQGAYEQYF. CDR3 bases: TGCGCCAGCAGCTTGGCTGGACAGGGGGCTTACGAGCAGTACTTC.

This sequence joins TRBV7-3 and TRBJ2-3; 7 positions agree with TRBD1. Germline assignment: CDR1 SGHTA and CDR2 FQGTGA. V shed 2 bases, J shed 4 bases, and the junction held 0 bases outside the gene matches. The CDR3 length is 13 residues. Here the CDR3 DNA reads TGTGCCAGCAGCTTACAGGGGGCAGATACGCAGTATTTT. Its translation: CASSLQGADTQYF.

This clone was picked up a small number of times. The genes are TRBV2 and TRBJ2-1, with 9 bases matching TRBD2. CDR3 length equals 17 residues. CDR1 is SNHLY, CDR2 FYNNEI, per germline. The V segment lost 4 bases and the J segment 0 bases; nucleotides outside the gene matches: 7. The DNA for the CDR3 is TGTGCCAGCAGTGGCACCATTAGCGGGAGCTCCTACAATGAGCAGTTCTTC. Protein: CASSGTISGSSYNEQFF.

This rearrangement joins TRBV27 to TRBJ2-1, with 8 bases matching TRBD2. Per germline, CDR1 MNHEY and CDR2 SMNVEV (reference sequence). Losses at the gene ends were 8 bases for V and 6 bases for J; bases not matched to a gene: 18. This CDR3 contains 17 residues. This CDR3 is CASHSGRLAGWGNEQFF. For the CDR3, the DNA is TGTGCCAGCCATTCAGGCCGGCTAGCGGGTTGGGGCAATGAGCAGTTCTTC.

This clone has just a few counts. The chain employs TRBV7-6 and TRBJ1-1; unclear D gene. V was trimmed by 1 base and J by 5 bases, leaving 8 bases between them. CDR1 is SGHVS and CDR2 is FNYEAQ in the germline V gene. CDR3 length equals 13 residues. The CDR3 here is CASSLDRRTEAFF. The CDR3 nucleotides read TGTGCCAGCAGCTTAGACAGAAGGACTGAAGCTTTCTTT.

This clone occurred a few times. This chain joins TRBV29-1 and TRBJ2-1; 10 bases match TRBD2. V was pared by 3 bases and J by 4 bases, with 3 bases of the junction left unmatched. This CDR3 has 14 residues. CDR1 and CDR2 from the germline V gene are SQVTM and ANQGSEA. CDR3 region: CSVDRAGGYNEQFF. CDR3 sequence (DNA): TGCAGCGTTGACCGAGCGGGAGGGTACAATGAGCAGTTCTTC.

The chain is built from TRBV18 and TRBJ1-1, with 7 bases aligning to TRBD1. The CDR3 has 14 amino acids. Looked up from germline, CDR1 is KGHSH and CDR2 is LQKENI. V lost 3 bases to trimming and J lost 8 bases; unmatched junction nucleotides: 9. CDR3 sequence: CASSPRDRGSEAFF. CDR3 DNA sequence: TGTGCCAGCTCACCCCGGGACAGAGGTTCGGAAGCTTTCTTT.

This chain links TRBV30 with TRBJ2-5; 16 bases are a match to TRBD2. V shed 5 bases, J shed 2 bases, and the junction held 2 bases outside the gene matches. The CDR3 is 15 amino acids. CDR1 and CDR2 from the germline V gene are GTSNPN and SVGIG (reference sequence). This chain's CDR3 is CAWGTSGGAQETQYF. The CDR3 nucleotides read TGTGCCTGGGGGACTAGCGGGGGGGCGCAAGAGACCCAGTACTTC.

The J gene is TRBJ1-1, the V gene TRBV10-3, with TRBD1 as a possible D gene (6 bases). Germline lookup yields CDR1 ENHRY and CDR2 SYGVKD. The CDR3 is 14 amino acids. V lost 7 bases and J lost 2, with 14 bases in between. In DNA, the CDR3 is TGTGCCATCACCAAAGACAGGAGCAACACTGAAGCTTTCTTT. Protein sequence: CAITKDRSNTEAFF.

This clone came up a few times. The rearrangement uses TRBV5-4 and TRBJ2-3; TRBD2 matches at 9 bases. Germline assignment: CDR1 SGHNT and CDR2 YYREEE (reference sequence). CDR3 length: 15 amino acids. V shed 2 bases, J shed 4 bases, and the junction held 5 bases outside the gene matches. The CDR3 DNA reads as TGTGCCAGCAGCTTTGAGCGGGGGGCCCCAGATACGCAGTATTTT. Amino acid sequence: CASSFERGAPDTQYF.

This clone was picked up a small number of times. This chain joins TRBV10-2 and TRBJ1-5, with a possible D match to TRBD1 (6 bases). The CDR3 has 13 residues. The ends were cut back, 8 bases at V and 1 base at J, with 9 bases in the middle. The germline gives CDR1 WSHSY, CDR2 SAAADI. The CDR3 region is CASGGQSNQPQHF. The CDR3 DNA reads TGCGCCAGCGGCGGACAGAGCAATCAGCCCCAGCATTTT.

This clone turned up a few times. The chain joins TRBV30 to TRBJ2-7, with a weak D call TRBD1 (5 bases). In germline, CDR1 is GTSNPN, CDR2 SVGIG (reference sequence). V shed 0 bases and J shed 10 bases, with 10 bases lying between them. The CDR3 runs to 11 residues. CDR3 DNA sequence: TGTGCCTGGAGTGTGAGGCAGGGACAGTACTTC. Amino acid sequence: CAWSVRQGQYF.